This entry concerns a single T cell receptor beta chain. The sample is drawn from a study of identifying expanded T cells in peripheral blood. Clones were sequenced by immunoSEQ multiplex PCR, and TCRdb holds only the in-frame ones, with some missing. In the table there are about 130,000 clones, approximately 86% of which are singletons. This CDR3 region has 13 residues. The trim removed 5 bases at V and 8 bases at J, leaving 7 bases unmatched. The germline gives CDR1 SGHTS, CDR2 YDEGEE. The sample comprised blood. The gene calls are TRBV5-8 and TRBJ2-1, with TRBD2 matching over 7 bases. The TCR comes from a person aged 18 to 70 in good health. The CDR3 sequence: CASRQRGTDEQFF. The CDR3 DNA follows: TGTGCCAGCAGGCAGCGGGGTACGGATGAGCAGTTCTTC.